This is a list of T cell receptor beta chains from one sample in a study of regulatory T cells in long-lasting Graves disease. Each CDR3 protein is one row after TCRdb ran MiXCR on the multiplex PCR reads. Counted here are about 470,000 distinct CDR3 sequences, 20% to 25% occurring once; the ten biggest clones make up 7.8%. The sequencing used peripheral blood mononuclear cells (PBMCs), collected when the disease was refractory, from a patient treated with antithyroid drugs. Every receptor here comes from a female donor with Graves disease. The CDR3 runs from the conserved cysteine through the conserved F or W. A D gene is named only where the DNA matches it firmly. For some rows the clone size is stated as once, few or many, or as a class when expanded; others skip it.

d_call j_call v_call clone_size cdr3_aa cdr3_nt
TRBD2 TRBJ2-5 TRBV6-1 few CASSGLAGVRAQTQYF TGTGCCAGCAGTGGGCTAGCGGGAGTTCGGGCGCAGACCCAGTACTTC
- TRBJ2-6 TRBV7-9 few CASSPQVTGANVLTF TGTGCCAGCAGCCCCCAGGTCACTGGGGCCAACGTCCTGACTTTC
- TRBJ2-2 TRBV19 - CASSIRTGAAGELFF TGTGCCAGTAGTATTCGAACGGGAGCCGCCGGGGAGCTGTTTTTT
- TRBJ2-7 TRBV4-1 - CASSQDHAERSYEQYF TGCGCCAGCAGCCAAGATCATGCGGAGCGGTCCTACGAGCAGTACTTC
- TRBJ1-1 TRBV6-1 few CASSRPSDRVNTEAFF TGTGCCAGCAGTCGGCCTTCGGACAGAGTGAACACTGAAGCTTTCTTT
TRBD2 TRBJ2-5 TRBV6-2/TRBV6-3 - CASSPTALLRLAGQETQYF TGTGCCAGCAGCCCCACCGCCCTTTTACGACTAGCGGGACAAGAGACCCAGTACTTC
- TRBJ2-7 TRBV7-2 few CASSPRRATYEQYF TGTGCCAGCAGCCCCAGGCGGGCCACCTACGAGCAGTACTTC
- TRBJ1-1 TRBV7-8 many CASSPKVGDTEAFF TGTGCCAGCAGCCCTAAAGTCGGAGACACTGAAGCTTTCTTT
- TRBJ2-7 TRBV24-1 once CATSEAPGRQTTYEQYF TGTGCCACCAGTGAAGCTCCGGGACGCCAAACAACCTACGAGCAGTACTTC
TRBD1 TRBJ1-2 TRBV19 few CASSEGTGFINYGYTF TGTGCCAGCTCCGAGGGGACAGGCTTTATAAACTATGGCTACACCTTC
- TRBJ1-2 TRBV20-1 many CSAGGGEYGYTF TGCAGTGCTGGGGGGGGCGAGTATGGCTACACCTTC
TRBD1 TRBJ2-5 TRBV11-2 many CASSLGQGKTQYF TGTGCCAGCAGCCTAGGACAGGGAAAGACCCAGTACTTC
TRBD2 TRBJ2-1 TRBV29-1 - CSVDPGLASSYNEQFF TGCAGCGTTGATCCGGGACTAGCGTCATCCTACAATGAGCAGTTCTTC
TRBD1 TRBJ2-7 TRBV25-1 - CASSANSGTAIYYEQYF TGTGCCAGCAGTGCGAATTCCGGGACAGCAATCTACTACGAGCAGTACTTC
- TRBJ2-2 TRBV11-2 few CASSASRAGELFF TGTGCCAGCAGTGCCAGCAGGGCCGGGGAGCTGTTTTTT
- TRBJ1-1 TRBV12-3/TRBV12-4 many CASSLAGVPEAFF TGTGCCAGCAGTTTAGCGGGAGTGCCAGAAGCTTTCTTT
- TRBJ2-1 TRBV5-5 - CASSPGGVSSYNEQFF TGTGCCAGCAGCCCCGGCGGGGTGAGCTCCTACAATGAGCAGTTCTTC
- TRBJ2-7 TRBV7-9 few CASSADGGYEQYF TGTGCCAGCAGCGCAGATGGGGGGTACGAGCAGTACTTC
- TRBJ2-3 TRBV11-2 few CASSLASQGSRTDTQYF TGTGCCAGCAGCTTAGCGTCCCAGGGCAGCCGGACAGATACGCAGTATTTT
- TRBJ2-7 TRBV5-6 - CASSSLVRQGGEQYF TGTGCCAGCAGCTCCCTAGTGAGACAGGGAGGAGAGCAGTACTTC
- TRBJ2-7 TRBV7-2 many CASSPDTYEQYF TGTGCCAGCAGCCCTGACACCTACGAGCAGTACTTC
- TRBJ2-2 TRBV27 many CASSFRDTGELFF TGTGCCAGCAGTTTTCGTGATACCGGGGAGCTGTTTTTT
- TRBJ2-5 TRBV10-3 many CAISGGSQETQYF TGTGCCATCAGTGGTGGGTCACAAGAGACCCAGTACTTC
- TRBJ1-2 TRBV28 many CASSFSQIYGYTF TGTGCCAGCAGTTTTTCACAAATCTATGGCTACACCTTC
TRBD2 TRBJ2-7 TRBV9 - CASSVGEGVSREQYF TGTGCCAGCAGCGTAGGGGAGGGAGTGTCGCGGGAGCAGTACTTC
- TRBJ2-7 TRBV28 many CASTGSSYEQYF TGTGCCAGCACCGGGAGCTCCTACGAGCAGTACTTC
- TRBJ2-2 TRBV12-3/TRBV12-4 many CASTINAGELFF TGTGCCAGCACCATCAATGCCGGGGAGCTGTTTTTT
- TRBJ2-7 TRBV6-2/TRBV6-3 many CASSYSEQLNSYEQYF TGTGCCAGCAGTTACTCGGAGCAACTAAACTCCTACGAGCAGTACTTC
- TRBJ1-1 TRBV28 many CASVRLGTEAFF TGTGCCAGCGTTAGGCTGGGCACTGAAGCTTTCTTT
TRBD2 TRBJ2-7 TRBV20-1 many CSATSGRSHEQYF TGCAGTGCTACCAGCGGGAGGAGCCACGAGCAGTACTTC
TRBD1 TRBJ2-7 TRBV9 - CASGDRFSYEQYF TGTGCCAGCGGGGACAGGTTCTCCTACGAGCAGTACTTC
- TRBJ1-1 TRBV3-1 many CASSPMGGGDTEAFF TGTGCCAGCAGCCCTATGGGAGGGGGTGACACTGAAGCTTTCTTT
- TRBJ2-7 TRBV2 many CANKIWGEQYF TGTGCCAACAAGATCTGGGGCGAGCAGTACTTC